The 25 T cell receptor beta chains given below trace back to one sample, sequenced in a study of blood T cells in healthy people across ages. Through a sample-barcoded 5' primer and a J-beta primer mix, a second PCR was run for about 6 to 11 cycles. TCRdb re-called the 5' RACE reads through MiXCR, storing one row per CDR3 protein. This sample has about 770,000 distinct CDR3 sequences, with under 45% found just once. Material for sequencing was blood. The source is a man aged 55 to 70 in good health.

In its sample, this clonotype was seen many times. The V and J genes are TRBV7-2 and TRBJ2-5; D unresolved. Trimming stripped 5 bases from V and 5 bases from J, with 9 bases between. The CDR3 contains 12 residues. Germline V gene data show CDR1 as SGHTA and CDR2 as FQGNSA. The CDR3 sequence is CASSPHRETQYF. The CDR3 DNA reads as TGTGCCAGCAGCCCCCATCGTGAGACCCAGTACTTC.

The rearrangement links TRBV5-1 to TRBJ2-5, with 8 bases identical to TRBD2. CDR3 size: 17 residues. The V and J ends lost 3 bases and 11 bases, in that order; junction bases with no gene match: 21. The germline CDR1 and CDR2 sequences are SGHRS and YFSETQ. The chain's CDR3 is CASSSGLAQGVYNEQYF. The CDR3, as DNA: TGCGCCAGCAGCTCCGGACTAGCCCAAGGGGTCTACAATGAGCAGTACTTC.

V usage is TRBV12-3 or TRBV12-4 and J usage is TRBJ2-5; the match to TRBD2 covers 11 bases. Trimming at V came to 3 bases and at J to 5 bases, leaving 5 bases not matched to a gene. The CDR3 contains 15 residues. CDR3 loop: CASSFVTSGEETQYF. The DNA for the CDR3 is TGTGCCAGCAGTTTTGTGACTAGCGGGGAGGAGACCCAGTACTTC.

In its sample, this clonotype was seen a few times. The chain is built from TRBV20-1 and TRBJ1-1; TRBD1 aligns across 12 bases. The J segment lost 4 bases and the V segment lost 3 bases, leaving 9 bases of the junction unmatched. The CDR3 is 16 amino acids. CDR1 and CDR2 from the germline V gene are DFQATT and SNEGSKA (reference sequence). CDR3 in DNA: TGCAGTGCTAGTACGCCGGGACAGGGGGCGAGCACTGAAGCTTTCTTT. Its protein is CSASTPGQGASTEAFF.

The chain links TRBV2 to TRBJ2-4, with 10 bases lining up with TRBD1. The J call may be wrong; the DNA end is better matched by TRBJ2-7. Germline V CDR1 and CDR2: SNHLY, FYNNEI. This CDR3 region has 14 residues. Here the CDR3 DNA reads TGTGCCAGCAAGGACCGGGACAGGGGTTACGAGCAGTACTTC. Translation: CASKDRDRGYEQYF.

The chain uses TRBV12-3 or TRBV12-4 and TRBJ2-7, with D perhaps TRBD1 (5 bases). The CDR3 length is 12 residues. V dropped 6 bases and J dropped 5 bases, with 11 bases sitting between them. In nucleotides, the CDR3 is TGTGCCAGCAGCCAGACAGAAGACGAGCAGTACTTC. It codes for CASSQTEDEQYF.

The rearrangement links TRBV7-2 to TRBJ2-5; TRBD1 might be the D (6 bases). CDR3 length: 13 residues. The V gene's germline CDR1 is SGHTA and CDR2 FQGNSA. Trimming took 5 bases from V and 4 from J, leaving 11 bases between them. CDR3 in amino acids: CASSASGVETQYF. In nucleotides, the CDR3 is TGTGCCAGCAGCGCCTCAGGGGTAGAGACCCAGTACTTC. Based on the CDR3 plus reference TRBV7-2 and TRBJ2-5, the full variable domain is GAGVSQSPSNKVTEKGKDVELRCDPISGHTALYWYRQSLGQGLEFLIYFQGNSAPDKSGLPSDRFSAERTGGSVSTLTIQRTQQEDSAVYLCASSASGVETQYFGPGTRLLVL.

The sample holds a few counts of this clonotype. The V gene is TRBV14, the J gene TRBJ2-5; D is unresolved. CDR3 size: 16 residues. Germline V gene sequence: CDR1 SGHDN, CDR2 FVKESK. Trimming left V 6 bases short and J 1 base short, with 18 bases between. The CDR3 sequence: CASSRTGEEGQETQYF. CDR3 sequence (DNA): TGTGCCAGCAGTCGGACGGGCGAGGAAGGCCAAGAGACCCAGTACTTC. Full variable domain (missing parts from reference TRBV14 and TRBJ2-5): EAGVTQFPSHSVIEKGQTVTLRCDPISGHDNLYWYRRVMGKEIKFLLHFVKESKQDESGMPNNRFLAERTGGTYSTLKVQPAELEDSGVYFCASSRTGEEGQETQYFGPGTRLLVL.

The chain employs TRBV5-1 and TRBJ2-3; 11 nucleotides match TRBD2. The CDR3 is 16 residues long. Germline V gene sequence: CDR1 SGHRS, CDR2 YFSETQ. The junction had 7 bases not matched to a gene; V was cut back by 3 bases and J by 4 bases. The CDR3 here is CASSSLAGGLADTQYF. The CDR3 DNA sequence: TGCGCCAGCAGCTCTTTAGCGGGGGGGCTTGCAGATACGCAGTATTTT.

This clonotype was seen ten or more times. The rearrangement joins TRBV4-3 to TRBJ2-1, with TRBD1 matching over 9 bases. Germline V gives CDR1 LGHNA, CDR2 YSLEER. Trimming at V came to 0 bases and at J to 6 bases, leaving 9 bases not matched to a gene. This CDR3 comprises 17 residues. CDR3 sequence reads: CASSQDWRDRVGNEQFF. Written as DNA, the CDR3 is TGCGCCAGCAGCCAAGACTGGCGGGACAGGGTCGGCAATGAGCAGTTCTTC.

The chain uses TRBV21-1 and TRBJ1-5; TRBD1 is taken as the D call from the table, unchecked against the DNA. TRBV21-1 represents a pseudogene. The length of the CDR3 is 17 residues. CDR3 sequence: CASSKSGTGRDYQPQHF. The CDR3 DNA reads TGTGCCAGCAGCAAATCAGGGACAGGGAGAGATTATCAGCCCCAGCATTTT.

This chain uses TRBV2 with TRBJ2-7; D may correspond to TRBD1 or TRBD2 (5 bases each). This CDR3 comprises 13 residues. V was pared by 6 bases and J by 2 bases, with 11 bases between. CDR1 is SNHLY, CDR2 FYNNEI, per germline. In DNA form, the CDR3 reads TGTGCCAGCAGACCCGGGACGGCCTACGAGCAGTACTTC. Its protein is CASRPGTAYEQYF.

V usage is TRBV5-6 and J usage is TRBJ2-3; 8 nucleotides agree with TRBD2. Germline V gene lookup returns CDR1 SGHDT and CDR2 YYEEEE. The length of the CDR3 is 16 residues. With 2 bases clipped from V and 4 bases from J, the junction kept 9 bases outside the gene matches. CDR3 sequence (DNA): TGTGCCAGCAGCTTCTACGTCGGGGGGGTTTCAGATACGCAGTATTTT. Amino acids: CASSFYVGGVSDTQYF.

J is TRBJ2-6 and V is TRBV18; 9 nucleotides line up with TRBD1. Germline CDR1 reads KGHSH; CDR2 reads LQKENI. CDR3 length: 18 residues. Unmatched junction bases numbered 6, after V lost 3 bases and J lost 0 bases. The CDR3 loop reads CASSPGQGLSSGANVLTF. CDR3 bases: TGTGCCAGCTCACCGGGACAGGGTCTATCCTCTGGGGCCAACGTCCTGACTTTC.

The chain links TRBV7-9 to TRBJ2-1, with 9 bases that match TRBD2. This CDR3 spans 16 amino acids. Germline values: CDR1 SEHNR, CDR2 FQNEAQ (reference sequence). The trim removed 1 base at V and 8 bases at J, leaving 9 bases unmatched. CDR3 residues: CASSLVLAGGLYEQFF. The DNA for the CDR3 is TGTGCCAGCAGCTTAGTTTTGGCGGGGGGGCTTTATGAGCAGTTCTTC.

CDR3 DNA: TGTGCCAGCAGCTTAGTTTCCGGGGGACCGGCCACCGGGGAGCTGTTTTTT. Protein product: CASSLVSGGPATGELFF. The V and J genes are TRBV7-2 and TRBJ2-2; D possibly corresponds to TRBD2 (6 bases). V was shortened by 1 base and J by 4 bases, with 16 bases between the two germline ends. The germline V gene has CDR1 SGHTA and CDR2 FQGNSA. The CDR3 sequence is 17 residues long.

The chain employs TRBV20-1 and TRBJ2-1; 8 nucleotides agree with TRBD2. This CDR3 is 13 amino acids long. Unmatched junction bases numbered 5, after V lost 1 base and J lost 9 bases. The germline CDR1 and CDR2 sequences are DFQATT and SNEGSKA (reference sequence). This CDR3 is CSARVRGAVEQFF. The DNA of the CDR3 is TGCAGTGCTAGAGTGCGGGGGGCGGTTGAGCAGTTCTTC.

At least ten counts were recorded for this clonotype. The chain joins TRBV6-5 to TRBJ2-6; the D gene could be TRBD1 or TRBD2 (5 bases each). From germline, CDR1 is MNHEY and CDR2 SVGAGI. The CDR3 has 15 residues. The V gene lost 2 bases and the J gene lost 0 bases, with 5 bases spanning the gap. The CDR3 nucleotides read TGTGCCAGCAGTTACGGGACCTCTGGGGCCAACGTCCTGACTTTC. This translates into CASSYGTSGANVLTF.

V is TRBV5-1 and J is TRBJ2-5, with 7 bases fitting TRBD2. Unmatched junction bases numbered 14, after V lost 4 bases and J lost 11 bases. The germline gives CDR1 SGHRS, CDR2 YFSETQ. This CDR3 is built from 14 residues. CDR3 DNA: TGCGCCAGCAGCAGGCTAGCGGTGGACAATGAGCAGTACTTC. Translation gives CASSRLAVDNEQYF.

The chain combines TRBV12-3 or TRBV12-4 with TRBJ2-3; D might be TRBD2 (7 bases). Deletions cut 3 bases from V and 4 bases from J, with 20 bases between. This CDR3 is 17 amino acids long. This CDR3 is CASSFEQGRGRADTQYF. CDR3 in DNA: TGTGCCAGCAGTTTCGAACAGGGCCGCGGGAGAGCAGATACGCAGTATTTT.

This sequence joins TRBV5-1 and TRBJ1-1; D unresolved. Germline-derived CDR1 and CDR2 are SGHRS and YFSETQ. Deletions cut 3 bases from V and 0 bases from J, with 12 bases between. This CDR3 contains 15 residues. CDR3 protein: CASSSNPVMNTEAFF. The DNA for the CDR3 is TGCGCCAGCAGCTCGAACCCGGTTATGAACACTGAAGCTTTCTTT.

The genes are TRBV4-1 and TRBJ1-2, with 9 bases fitting TRBD1. Germline V CDR1 and CDR2: MGHRA, YSYEKL. V gave up 2 bases and J gave up 7 bases; unmatched junction bases: 8. The CDR3 is 15 amino acids. CDR3 loop: CASSQPGQGRGGYTF. In DNA, the CDR3 is TGCGCCAGCAGCCAACCGGGACAGGGTCGGGGTGGCTACACCTTC.

This chain connects TRBV13 to TRBJ2-1; TRBD1 aligns across 9 bases. CDR1 is PRHDT, CDR2 FYEKMQ, per germline (reference sequence). V lost 11 bases and J lost 7; bases outside the gene matches: 15. This CDR3 contains 15 residues. CDR3 region: CAGLIGGTGRNEQFF. Here the CDR3 DNA reads TGTGCCGGCCTCATAGGAGGGACAGGGAGAAATGAGCAGTTCTTC.

The chain uses TRBV12-3 or TRBV12-4 and TRBJ2-2; 7 bases are shared with TRBD1. The CDR3 is 14 amino acids. Unmatched junction bases numbered 6, after V lost 9 bases and J lost 2 bases. The CDR3 DNA reads TGTGCCAGTAAAGGACAGGTTAACACCGGGGAGCTGTTTTTT. This encodes CASKGQVNTGELFF.

A few counts support this clonotype. The chain joins TRBV11-3 to TRBJ2-6; D is unclear. Trimming pared 4 bases from V and 3 bases from J, leaving 10 bases between. Germline CDR1 and CDR2: SGHNT and YENEEA. CDR3 size: 15 residues. The chain's CDR3 is CASSSSGRGANVLTF. For the CDR3, the DNA is TGTGCCAGCAGCTCATCCGGGCGTGGGGCCAACGTCCTGACTTTC.